Each of the 3 T cell receptor beta chains below was sequenced from the same sample in a study of shared clonotypes between healthy human individuals. The repertoire was sequenced with immunoSEQ multiplex PCR; TCRdb's copy has only in-frame clones and lacks some. The data show around 600,000 clones, nearly 98% seen once. CD45RO negativity and positive selection for CCR7 defined naive CD8 cells, a population that excluded terminally differentiated effector memory CD45RA+ cells. Sequenced material: naive CD8+ T cells sorted from blood. Receptors were obtained from a man younger than 45 in good health.

The gene calls are TRBV10-2 and TRBJ2-2; D ambiguous. The CDR3 totals 15 residues. From germline, CDR1 is WSHSY and CDR2 SAAADI. Trimming left V 3 bases short and J 5 bases short, with 13 bases between. CDR3 nucleotides: TGCGCCAGCAGTGACCGAAGGGTGGGAACCGGGGAGCTGTTTTTT. This sequence encodes CASSDRRVGTGELFF.

The chain uses TRBV27 and TRBJ2-2, with TRBD2 matching over 7 bases. The CDR3 consists of 16 residues. Trimming took 4 bases from V and 3 from J; bases not matched to a gene: 8. The germline CDR1 and CDR2 sequences are MNHEY and SMNVEV (reference sequence). The CDR3 DNA follows: TGTGCCAGCAGTTCGACAGCGGGAATCGACACCGGGGAGCTGTTTTTT. Translating it yields CASSSTAGIDTGELFF.

This chain joins TRBV9 and TRBJ2-1; tentative D call: TRBD2 (6 bases). Germline V gene sequence: CDR1 SGDLS, CDR2 YYNGEE. The length of the CDR3 is 14 residues. V was trimmed by 5 bases and J by 8 bases, leaving 17 bases between them. The CDR3 reads CASSRYGREDEQFF. The DNA of the CDR3 is TGTGCCAGCAGTAGGTATGGTAGGGAGGATGAGCAGTTCTTC.